This is a list of T cell receptor beta chains from one sample in a study of PD-1 blockade in classical Hodgkin lymphoma. TCRdb's copy holds only in-frame clones and misses some; the assay was immunoSEQ multiplex PCR. Among tens of thousands of clones listed, 90% were seen once. The sample in question was peripheral blood mononuclear cells (PBMCs), obtained before the fourth cycle of nivolumab. The receptors originated from a human donor with classical Hodgkin lymphoma. Both conserved end residues are trimmed from each CDR3.

j_call,v_call,cdr3_aa
TRBJ2-1,TRBV18,ASSPPGGFTYNEQF
TRBJ2-3,TRBV27,ASSRFRGGADTQY
TRBJ2-1,TRBV2,ASNESGGRNEQF
TRBJ2-2,TRBV7-7,ASSLDRATGELF
TRBJ1-5,TRBV27,ASSPSPPGTDYSNQPQH
TRBJ1-4,TRBV7-9,ASSPRTGDNEKLF
TRBJ2-5,TRBV29-1,SVNRGQETQY
TRBJ2-7,TRBV6-5,ASTPRGLSGEQY
TRBJ2-7,TRBV30,AWSPGGSSFYEQY
TRBJ2-2,TRBV30,AWSGGTDTGELF
TRBJ1-5,TRBV30,AWSPGGRLLDQPQH
TRBJ2-3,TRBV21-1,ASSKDSTDTQY
TRBJ2-7,TRBV28,ASSITYEQY
TRBJ2-7,TRBV7-2,ASSLKRGIGYEQY
TRBJ1-2,TRBV11-2,ASSLAMTLYGYT